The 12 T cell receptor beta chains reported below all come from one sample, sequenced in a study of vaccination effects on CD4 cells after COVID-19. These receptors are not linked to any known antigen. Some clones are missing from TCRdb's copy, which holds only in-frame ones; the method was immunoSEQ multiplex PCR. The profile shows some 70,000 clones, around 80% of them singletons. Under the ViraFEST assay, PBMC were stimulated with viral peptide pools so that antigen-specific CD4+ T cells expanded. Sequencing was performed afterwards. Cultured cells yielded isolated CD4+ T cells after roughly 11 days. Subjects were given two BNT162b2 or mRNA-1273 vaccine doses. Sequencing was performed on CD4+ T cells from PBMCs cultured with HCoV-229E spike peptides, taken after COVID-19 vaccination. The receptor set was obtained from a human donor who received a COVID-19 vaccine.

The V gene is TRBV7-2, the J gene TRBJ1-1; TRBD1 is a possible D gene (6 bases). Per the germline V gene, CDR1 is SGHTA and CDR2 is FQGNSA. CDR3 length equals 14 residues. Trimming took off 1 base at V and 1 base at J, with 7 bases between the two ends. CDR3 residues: CASSLGGGNTEAFF. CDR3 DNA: TGTGCCAGCAGCTTAGGAGGGGGGAACACTGAAGCTTTCTTT.

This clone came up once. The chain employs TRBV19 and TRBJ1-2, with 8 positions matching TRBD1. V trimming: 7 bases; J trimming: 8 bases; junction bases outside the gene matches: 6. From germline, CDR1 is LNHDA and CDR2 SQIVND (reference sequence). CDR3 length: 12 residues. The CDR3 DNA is TGTGCCAGTACCCCAGGGGGCGCCGGCTACACCTTC. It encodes CASTPGGAGYTF.

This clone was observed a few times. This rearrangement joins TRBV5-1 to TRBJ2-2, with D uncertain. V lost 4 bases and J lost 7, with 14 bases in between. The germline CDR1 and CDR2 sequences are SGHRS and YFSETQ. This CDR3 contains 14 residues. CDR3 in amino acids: CASSPLLNVGELFF. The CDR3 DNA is TGCGCCAGCAGCCCTCTCTTGAATGTCGGGGAGCTGTTTTTT.

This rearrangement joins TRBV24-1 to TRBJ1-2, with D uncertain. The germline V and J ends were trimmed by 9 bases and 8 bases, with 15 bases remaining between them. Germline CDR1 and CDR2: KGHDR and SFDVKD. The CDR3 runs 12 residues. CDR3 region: CATGGRIGGYTF. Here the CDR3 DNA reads TGTGCCACCGGCGGACGGATTGGCGGCTACACCTTC.

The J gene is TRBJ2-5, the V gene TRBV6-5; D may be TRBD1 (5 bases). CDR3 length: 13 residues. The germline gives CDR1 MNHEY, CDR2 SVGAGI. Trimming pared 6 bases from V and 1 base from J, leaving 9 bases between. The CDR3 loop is CASRRTSQETQYF. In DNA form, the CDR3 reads TGTGCCAGCAGGCGGACATCCCAAGAGACCCAGTACTTC.

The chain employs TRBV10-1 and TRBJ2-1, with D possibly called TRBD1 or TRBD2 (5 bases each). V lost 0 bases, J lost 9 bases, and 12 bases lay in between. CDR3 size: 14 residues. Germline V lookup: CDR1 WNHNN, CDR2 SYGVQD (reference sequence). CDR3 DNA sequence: TGCGCCAGCAGTGAGTCGGACGGGGACGGTGAGCAGTTCTTC. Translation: CASSESDGDGEQFF.

The CDR3 DNA reads TGTGCCAGCAGCTTGGAATGGCTAGCGGGGGGGGTGGCAGAGACCCAGTACTTC. This translates into CASSLEWLAGGVAETQYF. This chain links TRBV5-6 with TRBJ2-5, with TRBD2 identical over 12 bases. With 0 bases clipped from V and 4 bases from J, the junction kept 10 bases outside the gene matches. CDR1 is SGHDT, CDR2 YYEEEE, per germline. This CDR3 is built from 18 residues.

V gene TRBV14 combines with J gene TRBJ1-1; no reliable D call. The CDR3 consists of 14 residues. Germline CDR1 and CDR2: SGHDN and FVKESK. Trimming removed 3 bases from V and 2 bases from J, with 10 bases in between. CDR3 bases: TGTGCCAGCAGCCAGATGGAGGGCAACACTGAAGCTTTCTTT. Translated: CASSQMEGNTEAFF. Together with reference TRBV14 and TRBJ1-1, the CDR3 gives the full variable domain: EAGVTQFPSHSVIEKGQTVTLRCDPISGHDNLYWYRRVMGKEIKFLLHFVKESKQDESGMPNNRFLAERTGGTYSTLKVQPAELEDSGVYFCASSQMEGNTEAFFGQGTRLTVV.

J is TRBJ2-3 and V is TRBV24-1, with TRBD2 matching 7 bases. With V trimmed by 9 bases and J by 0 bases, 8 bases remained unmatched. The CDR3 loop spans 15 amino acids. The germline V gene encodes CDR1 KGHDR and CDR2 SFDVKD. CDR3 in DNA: TGTGCCACCGGCGGGTCGGGGGGTAGCACAGATACGCAGTATTTT. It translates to CATGGSGGSTDTQYF.

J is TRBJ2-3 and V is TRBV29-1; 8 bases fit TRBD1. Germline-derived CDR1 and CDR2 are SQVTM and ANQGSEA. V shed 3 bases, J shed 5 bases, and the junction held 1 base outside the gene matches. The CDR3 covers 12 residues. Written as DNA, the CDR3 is TGCAGCGTTGACAGGGGGCAAGATACGCAGTATTTT. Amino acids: CSVDRGQDTQYF.

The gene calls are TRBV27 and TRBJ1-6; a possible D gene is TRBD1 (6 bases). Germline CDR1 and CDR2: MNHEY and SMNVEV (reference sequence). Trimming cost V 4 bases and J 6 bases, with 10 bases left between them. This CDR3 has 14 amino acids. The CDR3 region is CASSWAGANSPLHF. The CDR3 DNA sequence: TGTGCCAGCAGTTGGGCAGGGGCTAATTCACCCCTCCACTTT.

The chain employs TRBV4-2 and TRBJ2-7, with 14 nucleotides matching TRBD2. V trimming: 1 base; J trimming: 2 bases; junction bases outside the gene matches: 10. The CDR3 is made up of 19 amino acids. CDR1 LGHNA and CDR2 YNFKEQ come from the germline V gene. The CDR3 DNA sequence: TGTGCCAGCAGCCAAGTTTGGACTAGCGGGGGGACGATACCCTACGAGCAGTACGTC. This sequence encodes CASSQVWTSGGTIPYEQYV.